This T cell receptor (beta chain) is drawn from a study of molecular identifiers for immune sequencing clone quantification. TCRdb processed the PCR reads anew with MiXCR; each CDR3 protein has one entry. Altogether some 70,000 distinct CDR3 sequences are present, about a sixth being singletons, with the ten largest covering roughly 1.5%. This receptor was obtained from a human donor in good health. Some libraries in this study had Jurkat cell RNA spiked in. Input material: naive CD8+ T cells from blood, with Jurkat cell RNA spiked in. Subset defined: FACS-sorted CD8+CD4-CCR7+CD45RA+ naive T cells.

The chain's CDR3 is CASSSHPRQFAFLPLHF. The CDR3 DNA is TGTGCCAGCAGTTCCCACCCTCGACAGTTCGCCTTTCTACCCCTCCACTTT. The J gene is TRBJ1-6, the V gene TRBV28, with TRBD1 as a possible D gene (5 bases). Germline-derived CDR1 and CDR2 are MDHEN and SYDVKM. CDR3 size: 17 residues. Trimming shortened V by 4 bases and J by 12 bases, and 25 bases separated the two germline ends.